The 18 T cell receptor beta chains given below trace back to one sample, sequenced in a study of T cell clonotyping in hematopoietic cell transplantation. Time point reported: recipient sample about 28 days before transplant, after cytoreduction. Profiling relied on immunoSEQ multiplex PCR, and the TCRdb table lists in-frame clones only, not all of them. The profile covers 16,000 or so clones, with 93% appearing a single time and approximately 2% taken by the ten largest. The sequences come from peripheral blood mononuclear cells, collected before stem cell transplant. The receptor source for this set is a young man with biphenotypic leukemia. Some clones in this sample may be carry-over from other donors' samples.

The CDR3 spells CASKGSNSPLHF. DNA of the CDR3: TGCGCCAGCAAGGGCAGTAATTCACCCCTCCACTTT. The rearrangement uses TRBV4-1 and TRBJ1-6; D unresolved. Trimming took off 7 bases at V and 6 bases at J, with 7 bases between the two ends. The CDR3 runs to 12 residues. CDR1 is MGHRA and CDR2 is YSYEKL in the germline V gene.

CDR3 DNA: TGTGCCAGCAGTACCGGGACAGGCTCCTACGAGCAGTACTTC. This gives the protein CASSTGTGSYEQYF. The rearrangement uses TRBV2 and TRBJ2-7, with 8 nucleotides matching TRBD1. The CDR3 has 14 amino acids. The germline CDR1 and CDR2 sequences are SNHLY and FYNNEI. V shed 5 bases and J 0 bases; nucleotides not matched to a gene: 3.

V usage is TRBV4-1 and J usage is TRBJ1-1; 7 positions match TRBD1. Germline CDR1 is MGHRA and CDR2 is YSYEKL. CDR3 length: 16 residues. V lost 0 bases and J lost 0; bases outside the gene matches: 4. The CDR3 coding sequence is TGCGCCAGCAGCCAAGATCCGGGACAGTTGAACACTGAAGCTTTCTTT. Protein sequence: CASSQDPGQLNTEAFF.

The rearrangement joins TRBV6-5 to TRBJ1-5; perhaps TRBD1 as D (5 bases). Germline V CDR1 and CDR2: MNHEY, SVGAGI. CDR3 length equals 14 residues. V lost 5 bases, J lost 5 bases, and 13 bases lay in between. In DNA form, the CDR3 reads TGTGCCAGCAGTCCCCGGAGGGACTATCAGCCCCAGCATTTT. Encoded protein: CASSPRRDYQPQHF.

The chain couples TRBV6-5 to TRBJ2-3; 10 nucleotides align to TRBD1. The CDR3 is 15 amino acids. V was clipped by 6 bases and J by 2 bases; unmatched bases: 5. Germline CDR1 and CDR2: MNHEY and SVGAGI. The CDR3 loop is CASSQGTGVTDTQYF. The CDR3 DNA is TGTGCCAGCAGCCAAGGGACAGGGGTCACAGATACGCAGTATTTT.

About this clone: Other DNA sequences of this sample code for an identical CDR3. The chain has TRBV5-6 and TRBJ2-7, with D uncertain. This CDR3 comprises 13 residues. Trimming stripped 2 bases from V and 1 base from J, with 7 bases between. In germline, CDR1 is SGHDT, CDR2 YYEEEE. The CDR3 here is CASSFSRSYEQYF. Written as DNA, the CDR3 is TGTGCCAGCAGCTTCAGTCGGTCCTACGAGCAGTACTTC.

The chain combines TRBV9 with TRBJ1-6; D perhaps matches TRBD1 (6 bases). The germline V gene encodes CDR1 SGDLS and CDR2 YYNGEE. This CDR3 has 16 amino acids. Trimming left V 4 bases short and J 4 bases short, with 15 bases between. CDR3 protein: CASSQTPTGYNSPLHF. The CDR3 DNA reads as TGTGCCAGCAGCCAAACTCCCACAGGGTATAATTCACCCCTCCACTTT.

The chain employs TRBV28 and TRBJ2-7; TRBD1 agrees at 10 bases. Losses at the gene ends were 6 bases for V and 6 bases for J; bases not matched to a gene: 2. This CDR3 comprises 12 residues. CDR1 MDHEN and CDR2 SYDVKM come from the germline V gene. CDR3 residues: CASSDRGLEQYF. CDR3 coding DNA: TGTGCCAGCAGCGACAGGGGGCTCGAGCAGTACTTC.

The V gene is TRBV11-2, the J gene TRBJ2-7; weak D call: TRBD2 (5 bases). Germline assignment: CDR1 SGHAT and CDR2 FQNNGV. The length of the CDR3 is 13 residues. V lost 5 bases to trimming and J lost 7 bases, with 15 bases between them. The CDR3 loop is CASSPSGPGEQYF. The CDR3 DNA sequence: TGTGCCAGCAGCCCTAGTGGTCCGGGGGAGCAGTACTTC. Based on the CDR3 plus reference TRBV11-2 and TRBJ2-7, the full variable domain is EAGVAQSPRYKIIEKRQSVAFWCNPISGHATLYWYQQILGQGPKLLIQFQNNGVVDDSQLPKDRFSAERLKGVDSTLKIQPAKLEDSAVYLCASSPSGPGEQYFGPGTRLTVT.

This clone was counted once. The chain combines TRBV9 with TRBJ2-3; D might be TRBD2 (7 bases). Trimming took off 3 bases at V and 1 base at J, with 15 bases between the two ends. Germline loops: CDR1 SGDLS, CDR2 YYNGEE. The CDR3 is 16 amino acids. DNA for the CDR3: TGTGCCAGCAGCGCACACCCGGGGGGCCGCACAGATACGCAGTATTTT. Protein sequence: CASSAHPGGRTDTQYF.

The chain uses TRBV19 and TRBJ1-5; 10 bases are shared with TRBD1. From germline, CDR1 is LNHDA and CDR2 SQIVND (reference sequence). This CDR3 is 16 amino acids long. Trimming removed 1 base from V and 6 bases from J; junction bases left unmatched: 6. This CDR3 is CASSIGTGGFGQPQHF. The CDR3 nucleotides are TGTGCCAGTAGTATAGGGACAGGGGGTTTCGGTCAGCCCCAGCATTTT. Full variable domain (remainder filled in from reference TRBV19 and TRBJ1-5): DGGITQSPKYLFRKEGQNVTLSCEQNLNHDAMYWYRQDPGQGLRLIYYSQIVNDFQKGDIAEGYSVSREKKESFPLTVTSAQKNPTAFYLCASSIGTGGFGQPQHFGDGTRLSIL.

As for this clone: The sample contains more than one DNA sequence encoding this CDR3. The rearrangement joins TRBV5-6 to TRBJ1-2, with D unclear. Per the germline V gene, CDR1 is SGHDT and CDR2 is YYEEEE. CDR3 length: 13 residues. V was clipped by 2 bases and J by 4 bases, with 9 bases between them. CDR3 bases: TGTGCCAGCAGCTTTGGACGGAGCTATGGCTACACCTTC. Translation gives CASSFGRSYGYTF.

V is TRBV30 and J is TRBJ2-5; 9 nucleotides agree with TRBD2. Germline CDR1 reads GTSNPN; CDR2 reads SVGIG (reference sequence). J gave up 2 bases and V 0 bases, and 4 bases lay outside the gene matches. The CDR3 is made up of 15 amino acids. In DNA form, the CDR3 reads TGTGCCTGGAGTGTATTAGCGGGGGAACAAGAGACCCAGTACTTC. The encoded protein is CAWSVLAGEQETQYF.

V usage is TRBV7-8 and J usage is TRBJ2-7, with D uncertain. The CDR3 has 13 residues. V was trimmed by 5 bases and J by 2 bases, leaving 10 bases between them. Germline values: CDR1 SGHVS, CDR2 FQNEAQ. CDR3: CASSPRLAYEQYF. Written as DNA, the CDR3 is TGTGCCAGCAGCCCCCGGTTGGCCTACGAGCAGTACTTC.

This clone was counted between two and nine times. The chain recombines TRBV10-3 with TRBJ1-6, with 11 bases that match TRBD1. The CDR3 runs to 20 residues. The V segment lost 3 bases and the J segment 0 bases; nucleotides outside the gene matches: 10. Germline V gene sequence: CDR1 ENHRY, CDR2 SYGVKD. In DNA, the CDR3 is TGTGCCATCAGTGAATCCCCGGGACAGGGGGAGAGCTCCTATAATTCACCCCTCCACTTT. This encodes CAISESPGQGESSYNSPLHF.

Only a few counts were recorded for this clone. This chain joins TRBV10-2 and TRBJ2-3; possibly TRBD2 for D (5 bases). The V end was cut by 0 bases, the J end by 8 bases, with 15 bases between. From germline, CDR1 is WSHSY and CDR2 SAAADI. CDR3 size: 15 residues. This chain's CDR3 is CASSESTTLSGTQYF. In nucleotides, the CDR3 is TGCGCCAGCAGTGAGTCGACTACCCTTTCTGGTACGCAGTATTTT.

V is TRBV7-2 and J is TRBJ2-6, with 8 bases that match TRBD2. The CDR3 covers 16 residues. Germline assignment: CDR1 SGHTA and CDR2 FQGNSA. V dropped 2 bases and J dropped 2; count of bases not matched to a gene: 2. In DNA form, the CDR3 reads TGTGCCAGCAGCTTAAGCGGGGGACCTGGGGCCAACGTCCTGACTTTC. Residues: CASSLSGGPGANVLTF.

The CDR3 spells CSALQEVGRDTQYF. CDR3 in DNA: TGCAGCGCCCTACAGGAGGTGGGTCGAGATACGCAGTATTTT. The V call is TRBV29-1, the J call TRBJ2-3; D is tentatively TRBD1 or TRBD2 (5 bases each). The CDR3 is made up of 14 amino acids. The V gene lost 7 bases and the J gene lost 5 bases, with 19 bases spanning the gap. Germline CDR1 is SQVTM and CDR2 is ANQGSEA.